This T cell receptor (beta chain) was observed in a study of naive and memory T cell subsets. The table lists this clonotype with a few counts. Whole-blood samples were 2 to 3 ml of peripheral blood from healthy adult volunteers. For blood and skin samples, reverse transcription used TCR alpha and beta constant primers. Four PCR rounds used nested alpha and beta constant region primers plus the SP2 primer. One entry per CDR3 protein results from TCRdb running MiXCR on the 5' RACE reads. The top ten clones hold around 1.8% of a sample with tens of thousands of distinct CDR3 sequences, roughly 25% of them seen once. Trimming removed 3 bases from V and 8 bases from J; junction bases left unmatched: 5. The V gene's germline CDR1 is SGHTA and CDR2 FQGNSA. The length of the CDR3 is 15 residues.

The V gene is TRBV7-2, the J gene TRBJ2-1; the match to TRBD2 covers 12 bases. This TCR derives from a female donor in good health. CDR3 coding DNA: TGTGCCAGCAGCTTTGGACTAGCGGGAAGCGATGAGCAGTTCTTC. This gives the protein CASSFGLAGSDEQFF.